This is a list of T cell receptor beta chains from one sample in a study of cytomegalovirus exposure and HLA in healthy donors. Profiling relied on immunoSEQ multiplex PCR, and the TCRdb table lists in-frame clones only, not all of them. The sample holds around 220,000 clones; approximately 80% are singletons and the top ten take around 15%. The sequencing input was PBMCs. These receptors all stem from a woman in her twenties or thirties in good health and CMV-seropositive. The CDR3 runs from the conserved cysteine through the conserved F or W. A D gene is named only where the DNA matches it firmly. Some rows mark clone size as missing; the rest say once, few, many or name a class of expanded clone.

>.|TRBV10-3|.|TRBJ1-2
CAISVRQTYGYTF
TGTGCCATCAGTGTTCGACAGACCTATGGCTACACCTTC
>.|TRBV25-1|.|TRBJ2-5
CASSEFRIETQYF
TGTGCCAGCAGTGAATTCCGGATCGAGACCCAGTACTTC
>TRBD1|TRBV5-1|.|TRBJ1-2
CASRFRQGSNYGYTF
TGCGCCAGCAGATTTAGACAGGGCTCTAACTATGGCTACACCTTC
>TRBD1|TRBV5-1|.|TRBJ2-7
CASTPGTEGSEQYF
TGCGCCAGCACCCCGGGGACAGAAGGCTCCGAGCAGTACTTC
>.|TRBV27|few|TRBJ2-5
CASSLSGAETQYF
TGTGCCAGCAGTTTATCCGGGGCAGAGACCCAGTACTTC
>TRBD1|TRBV29-1|once|TRBJ1-1
CSGSTGRRPEAFF
TGCAGCGGGTCGACAGGGAGAAGGCCGGAAGCTTTCTTT
>TRBD2|TRBV13|.|TRBJ2-3
CASSLRSGSGTDTQYF
TGTGCCAGCAGCTTACGTAGCGGGAGCGGCACAGATACGCAGTATTTT
>.|TRBV9|few|TRBJ2-2
CASSPTLSGTGELFF
TGTGCCAGCAGCCCCACACTCAGCGGGACCGGGGAGCTGTTTTTT
>.|TRBV7-9|.|TRBJ1-1
CASIPEGGWDTEAFF
TGTGCCAGCATCCCAGAGGGGGGGTGGGACACTGAAGCTTTCTTT
>.|TRBV29-1|.|TRBJ2-2
CSVFVIDRNTGELFF
TGCAGCGTTTTCGTTATCGACAGAAACACCGGGGAGCTGTTTTTT
>TRBD2|TRBV7-2|.|TRBJ2-3
CASSTKLAGGADTQYF
TGTGCCAGCAGCACAAAACTAGCGGGAGGGGCAGATACGCAGTATTTT
>TRBD1|TRBV4-3|once|TRBJ1-2
CASSQAATGYDYGYTF
TGCGCCAGCAGCCAAGCAGCGACAGGGTACGACTATGGCTACACCTTC
>.|TRBV30|.|TRBJ1-1
CAWSLEPPMNTEAFF
TGTGCCTGGAGTCTAGAACCGCCGATGAACACTGAAGCTTTCTTT
>.|TRBV11-3|.|TRBJ2-1
CASSSGPLSYNEQFF
TGTGCCAGCTCATCGGGGCCTCTCTCCTACAATGAGCAGTTCTTC
>TRBD1|TRBV5-4|.|TRBJ1-2
CASSSMRQGKYKAAYGYTF
TGTGCCAGCAGCTCTATGAGACAGGGAAAGTATAAGGCCGCCTATGGCTACACCTTC
>TRBD2|TRBV4-3|.|TRBJ2-7
CASSQGAGGYSYEQYF
TGCGCCAGCAGCCAAGGAGCGGGAGGGTACTCCTACGAGCAGTACTTC
>TRBD1|TRBV5-5|.|TRBJ1-4
CASSQGQDAEKLFF
TGTGCCAGCAGCCAGGGACAGGATGCCGAAAAACTGTTTTTT
>.|TRBV7-2|.|TRBJ2-1
CASSSGTRLLTSSYNEQFF
TGTGCCAGCAGCTCCGGGACAAGACTGCTGACTAGCTCCTACAATGAGCAGTTCTTC
>.|TRBV20-1|.|TRBJ2-5
CSAVQETQYF
TGCAGTGCAGTGCAAGAGACCCAGTACTTC
>TRBD2|TRBV2|.|TRBJ2-1
CASSVWSSGDYNEQFF
TGTGCCAGCAGTGTCTGGAGCAGCGGGGACTACAATGAGCAGTTCTTC
>.|TRBV28|once|TRBJ2-7
CASSFSQRDEQYF
TGTGCCAGCAGTTTCTCACAGAGGGACGAGCAGTACTTC
>TRBD1|TRBV7-6|.|TRBJ1-2
CASTPGTESNYGYTF
TGTGCCAGCACCCCCGGGACAGAGTCCAACTATGGCTACACCTTC
>.|TRBV9|.|TRBJ2-7
CASSGAGIEQYF
TGTGCCAGCAGTGGGGCAGGGATAGAGCAGTACTTC
>.|TRBV6-1|.|TRBJ1-2
CASSEVPGLSLDGYTF
TGTGCCAGCAGTGAAGTTCCCGGTTTGAGCTTAGATGGCTACACCTTC